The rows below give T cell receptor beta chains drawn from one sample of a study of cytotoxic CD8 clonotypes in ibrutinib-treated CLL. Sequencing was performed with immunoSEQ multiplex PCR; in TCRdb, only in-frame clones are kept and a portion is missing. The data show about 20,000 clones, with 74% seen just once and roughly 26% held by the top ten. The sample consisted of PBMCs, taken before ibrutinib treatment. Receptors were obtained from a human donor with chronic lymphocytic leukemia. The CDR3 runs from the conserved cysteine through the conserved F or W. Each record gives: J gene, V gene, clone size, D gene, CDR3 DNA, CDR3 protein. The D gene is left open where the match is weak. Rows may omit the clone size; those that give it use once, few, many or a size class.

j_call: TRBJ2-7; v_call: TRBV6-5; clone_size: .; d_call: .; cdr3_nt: TGTGCCAGCAGTTACTCGTGGGCTAGAGCCTACGAGCAGTACTTC; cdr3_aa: CASSYSWARAYEQYF
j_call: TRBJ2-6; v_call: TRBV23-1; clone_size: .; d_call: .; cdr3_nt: TGCGCCACCCAGGGGCGACAGCGGCGGGCCAACGTCCTGACTTTC; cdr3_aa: CATQGRQRRANVLTF
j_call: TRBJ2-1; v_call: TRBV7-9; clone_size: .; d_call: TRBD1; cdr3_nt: TGTGCCAGCAGCGCCAGGGGACAGGGGGCAAATGAGCAGTTCTTC; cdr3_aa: CASSARGQGANEQFF
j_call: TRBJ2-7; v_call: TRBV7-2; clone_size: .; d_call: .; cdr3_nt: TGTGCCAGCTCTGTTCAGTCTTGGGGTTCAGGGCAGTACTTC; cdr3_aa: CASSVQSWGSGQYF
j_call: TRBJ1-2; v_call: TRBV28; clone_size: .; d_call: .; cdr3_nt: TGTGCCAGCACCCAGGAGACCATATATGGCTACACCTTC; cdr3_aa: CASTQETIYGYTF
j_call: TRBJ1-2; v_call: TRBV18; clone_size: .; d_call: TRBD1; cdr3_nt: TGTGCCAGCTCACCCTATCCGGGACAGGAGTCTGGGGGCTACACCTTC; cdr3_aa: CASSPYPGQESGGYTF
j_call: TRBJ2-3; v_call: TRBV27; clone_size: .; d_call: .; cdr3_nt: TGTGCCAGCACGTCAGGACCCGGGTCGGACACAGATACGCAGTATTTT; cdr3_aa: CASTSGPGSDTDTQYF
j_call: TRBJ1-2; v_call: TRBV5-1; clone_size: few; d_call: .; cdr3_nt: TGCGCCAGCAGCTTGGCCGGGGGGCGCAACAACTATGGCTACACCTTC; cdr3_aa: CASSLAGGRNNYGYTF
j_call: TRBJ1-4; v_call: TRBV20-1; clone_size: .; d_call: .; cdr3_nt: TGCAGTGCTGGGTCCGTGGGCCGGGGGTTTTTT; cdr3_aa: CSAGSVGRGFF
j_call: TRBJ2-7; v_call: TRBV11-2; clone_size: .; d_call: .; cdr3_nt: TGTGCCAGCAGCCGCGGGCTTTCAGCCTACGAGCAGTACTTC; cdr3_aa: CASSRGLSAYEQYF
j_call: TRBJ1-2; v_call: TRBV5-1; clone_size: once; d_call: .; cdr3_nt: TGCGCCAGCAGCTTGGAAGATGCAGCTAACTATGGCTACACCTTC; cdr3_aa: CASSLEDAANYGYTF
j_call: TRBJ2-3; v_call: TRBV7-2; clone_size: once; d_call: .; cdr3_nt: TGTGCCAGCAGCTTAGCCTCTAGCACCCCAGATACGCAGTATTTT; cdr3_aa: CASSLASSTPDTQYF
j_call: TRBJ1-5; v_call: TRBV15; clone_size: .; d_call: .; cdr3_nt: TGTGCCACCAGCAGAGAATCTAATACAGGTGTTGGCAATCAGCCCCAGCATTTT; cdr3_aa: CATSRESNTGVGNQPQHF
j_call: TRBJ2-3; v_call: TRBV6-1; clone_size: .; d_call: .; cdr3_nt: TGTGCCAGCTTGAAATGGGGGGAAACAGATACGCAGTATTTT; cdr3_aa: CASLKWGETDTQYF
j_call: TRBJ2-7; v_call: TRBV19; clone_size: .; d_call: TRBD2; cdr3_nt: TGTGCCAGTAGTCTTACTAGCGGCTCCTACGAGCAGTACTTC; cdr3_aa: CASSLTSGSYEQYF
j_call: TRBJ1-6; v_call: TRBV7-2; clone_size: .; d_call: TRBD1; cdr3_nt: TGTGCCAGCAGCCAAGACAGGGTGAATAATTCACCCCTCCACTTT; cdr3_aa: CASSQDRVNNSPLHF
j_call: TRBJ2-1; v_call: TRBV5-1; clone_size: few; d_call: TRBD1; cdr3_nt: TGCGCCAGCAGCTTCCCCGGGACAGGGTACAATGAGCAGTTCTTC; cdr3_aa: CASSFPGTGYNEQFF
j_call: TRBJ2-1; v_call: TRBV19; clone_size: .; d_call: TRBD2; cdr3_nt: TGTGCCAGTAGTATAGCCCTAGCGGGAGGGCTCCTATCCAGGTACAATGAGCAGTTCTTC; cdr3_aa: CASSIALAGGLLSRYNEQFF
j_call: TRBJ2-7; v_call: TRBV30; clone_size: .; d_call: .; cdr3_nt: TGTGCCTGGACCAACCCACAGGTGATCTCCTACGAGCAGTACTTC; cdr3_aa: CAWTNPQVISYEQYF
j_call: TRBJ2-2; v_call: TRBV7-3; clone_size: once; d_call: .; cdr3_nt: TGTGCCAGCAGCCCAGGGACTGTCACCGGGGAGCTGTTTTTT; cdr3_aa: CASSPGTVTGELFF
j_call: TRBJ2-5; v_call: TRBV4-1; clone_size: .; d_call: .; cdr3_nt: TGCGCCAGCAGCCAAGAGGGCAGGGATGAGACCCAGTACTTC; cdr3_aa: CASSQEGRDETQYF
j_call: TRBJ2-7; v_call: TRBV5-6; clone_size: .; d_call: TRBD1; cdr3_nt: TGTGCCAGCAGCTTGAAGGGCAGGGGGCCCTACGAGCAGTACTTC; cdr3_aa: CASSLKGRGPYEQYF
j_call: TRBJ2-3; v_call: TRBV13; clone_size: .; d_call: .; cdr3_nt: TGTGCCAGCAGCTTAAGGTCTGGGGATACGCAGTATTTT; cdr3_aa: CASSLRSGDTQYF
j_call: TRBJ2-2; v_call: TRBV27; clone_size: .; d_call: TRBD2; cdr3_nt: TGTGCCAGCAGTTTACGCGGGACTAGCCCGAACACCGGGGAGCTGTTTTTT; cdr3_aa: CASSLRGTSPNTGELFF
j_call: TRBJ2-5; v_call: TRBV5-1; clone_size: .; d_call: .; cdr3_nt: TGCGCCAGCAGTCTTGCTGGGGGGCTCGGGGAGACCCAGTACTTC; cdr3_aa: CASSLAGGLGETQYF